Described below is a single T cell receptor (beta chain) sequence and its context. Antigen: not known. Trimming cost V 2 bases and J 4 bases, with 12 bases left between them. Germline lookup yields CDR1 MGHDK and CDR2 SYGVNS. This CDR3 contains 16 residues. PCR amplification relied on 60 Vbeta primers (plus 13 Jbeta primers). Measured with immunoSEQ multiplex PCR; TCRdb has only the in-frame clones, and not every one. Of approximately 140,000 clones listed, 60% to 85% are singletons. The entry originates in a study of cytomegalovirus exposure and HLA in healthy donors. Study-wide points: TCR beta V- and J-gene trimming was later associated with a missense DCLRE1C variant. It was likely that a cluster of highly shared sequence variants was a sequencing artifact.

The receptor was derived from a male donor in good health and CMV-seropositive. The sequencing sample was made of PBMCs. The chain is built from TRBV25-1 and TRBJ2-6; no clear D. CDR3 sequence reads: CASSEGSFLGANVLTF. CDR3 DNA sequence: TGTGCCAGCAGTGAAGGTAGTTTTCTGGGGGCCAACGTCCTGACTTTC.